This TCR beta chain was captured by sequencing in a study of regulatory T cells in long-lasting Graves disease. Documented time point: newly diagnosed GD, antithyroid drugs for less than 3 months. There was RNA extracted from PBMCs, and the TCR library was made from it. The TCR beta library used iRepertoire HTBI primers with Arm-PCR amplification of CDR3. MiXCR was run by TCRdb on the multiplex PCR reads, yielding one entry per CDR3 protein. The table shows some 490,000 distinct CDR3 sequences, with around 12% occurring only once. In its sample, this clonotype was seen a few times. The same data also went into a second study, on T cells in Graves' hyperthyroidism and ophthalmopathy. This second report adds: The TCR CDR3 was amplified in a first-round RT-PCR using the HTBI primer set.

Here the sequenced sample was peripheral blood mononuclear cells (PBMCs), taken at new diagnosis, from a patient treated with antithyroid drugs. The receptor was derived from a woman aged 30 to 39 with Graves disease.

CDR3 coding DNA: TGTGCCAGCAGTTACCAGGGGGCATATGGCTACACCTTC. Amino acids: CASSYQGAYGYTF. The chain carries TRBV6-5 and TRBJ1-2; TRBD1 aligns across 8 bases. This CDR3 spans 13 amino acids. Germline loops: CDR1 MNHEY, CDR2 SVGAGI. The junction had 1 base not matched to a gene; V was cut back by 2 bases and J by 5 bases.